This T cell receptor beta chain comes out of a study of cytomegalovirus exposure and HLA in healthy donors (TCRdb year 2017). Study-level background: According to an earlier analysis of a few hundred of the donors, some 180 million T cells yielded 117 million unique TCR beta sequences and 276 Gb of sequence data. Five DR-DQ haplotypes were handled as single units for association and clustering, since linkage in the cohort was strong. A later genetic analysis took genome-wide SNP genotypes for about 55% of the 666 donors and used that subset as a discovery cohort. Typing coverage differed by locus: A, B, C, DRB1 and DQB1 were typed in about 620-640 donors, DQA1 in roughly 510, DPA1 in 600 to 610, and DPB1 in roughly 450. To decide whether each TCR beta V gene segment behaved as functional or pseudogenic, an earlier analysis of fewer than 750 of the donors relied on high-throughput TCR beta sequencing. Among the roughly 430 genotyped donors, about 85% belonged to the genetic ancestry cluster associated with self-reported Caucasian donors. The study aimed to test whether cataloging public T cell receptors could reveal signatures of past pathogen exposure. The T cell repertoires of several hundred subjects were profiled by immunosequencing and related to cytomegalovirus serostatus. Besides the first cohort of roughly 660 subjects, a separate validation cohort made up of around 120 different subjects was used. To study patterns of TCR occurrence, a later analysis re-analyzed previously published TCR beta repertoires from 700 or so donors and added high-resolution HLA genotyping. Donor age, sex, ethnicity and CMV serostatus were compiled together with the repertoire data. High-throughput TCR immunosequencing, statistical association of individual TCRs with disease status, and machine learning were combined to predict cytomegalovirus infection status. Class I and class II HLA loci were covered by the typing at four-digit resolution. An early release covering more than 500 HLA-typed donors comprised around 300 gigabases of sequencing data and 65 million to 100 million unique TCR sequences. Every repertoire in the discovery cohort had been generated on one and the same sequencing platform. The later analysis used no new phenotypic data to find candidate immune exposures, relying instead on TCR beta sequences and their occurrence across donors. Across some 400 genotyped donors of the cohort, an average of roughly 250,000 unique TCR beta nucleotide sequences per donor were sequenced, and roughly a sixth of those sequences were non-productive.

A note on this clone: The clone's antigen remains unknown. Base-call qualities are not available, and no considerably larger clone is one nucleotide away.

The cohort consisted of hundreds of healthy bone marrow donors. All cohort members were sampled while nominally healthy, although unrecorded immune exposures were likely present. The donor was CMV seronegative and belonged to the group of around 400 seronegative cohort members. Every donor gave a peripheral blood sample, and the peripheral blood mononuclear cells from that sample were used for TCR beta sequencing. The Qiagen DNeasy Blood Extraction Kit was used to extract genomic DNA from the blood cell samples. The receptor library was made with the immunoSEQ multiplex PCR assay. The multiplex PCR relied on a mix of 60 forward primers for TCR Vbeta segments and 13 reverse primers for TCR Jbeta segments. A multiplex PCR assay on genomic DNA amplified the CDR3 region of rearranged TCR beta genes. On the Illumina HiSeq System, the amplified TCR beta libraries were sequenced as 87-base-pair reads. The study's own analysis went as follows. Across the 700 or so repertoires, a later analysis counted 60 million to 90 million unique TCR beta chains, approximately 12 million of which were shared by at least two donors. Raw reads were error-corrected and collapsed into unique sequences with a nearest-neighbor algorithm that merged closely related sequences to remove PCR and sequencing errors. Alignment of CDR3 sequences to IMGT reference sequences was used to assign V, D and J gene segments. For a sequence to be retained, a match of at least six nucleotides was required to both a V gene segment and a J gene segment. Rearrangements were classified as productive when the CDR3 lacked stop codons and remained in frame with V and J, and all other rearrangements were classified as non-productive. CDR3 was defined by IMGT convention, running from the second conserved V-encoded cysteine to the conserved J-encoded phenylalanine. The earlier analysis of fewer than 700 of the donors excluded sequences that lacked an unambiguous match to a single V gene segment. An earlier analysis of roughly 590 of the donors called V segments functional above 56.7% productive rearrangements and segregating when the between-donor standard deviation exceeded 5%. A statistical classification framework was developed to diagnose cytomegalovirus status using the catalog of TCR beta chain sequences. V and J gene assignment, in a later analysis, came from comparing TCR nucleotide sequences with IMGT/GENE-DB human TR gene sequences. A later analysis assigned CDR3 sequences and most-parsimonious VDJ recombination scenarios with the TCRdist pipeline. A later analysis defined each TCR beta chain by its CDR3 amino acid sequence plus V-gene family, and excluded reads lacking a unique V-gene family. A later analysis removed 550 to 650 highly shared, low-generation-probability nucleotide sequences to deal with suspected cross-contamination and a sequencing artifact. A later analysis calculated a clonal expansion index for each public chain from normalized within-repertoire ranks of inferred template counts. In a later analysis, generation probabilities were computed with a VDJ recombination model fitted to out-of-frame rearrangements, and the resulting probabilities were checked against IGoR. A later analysis scored TCR-TCR, TCR-HLA and TCR-CMV co-occurrence with hypergeometric tests, applying a repertoire-size bias correction to TCR pairs. To estimate false discovery rates, a later analysis permuted the HLA or CMV assignments 20 times. In a later analysis, co-occurring TCRs were grouped using DBSCAN, and TCRdist sequence similarity was added for clustering within HLA-allele-positive subsets. Repertoires with fewer than 30,000 or more than 120,000 public chains, plus five repertoires with anomalous nucleotide sharing, were excluded from co-occurrence clustering. The table was pulled from immuneACCESS by TCRdb, which kept in-frame rearrangements only. Such tables lose some clones; where checked, under half of the loss comes from unresolved V genes, and the rest has no known cause. V and J calls and clone size are those listed in that table; D and trimming were worked out from the DNA. This sample gives about 150,000 clones in total; approximately 80% of them show up just once. The ten top clones hold less than 3% of the sample.

General findings and caveats noted by the study authors: A cluster of highly shared sequence variants was judged likely to be a technical artifact of the sequencing pipeline. A later analysis associated 17,000 or so TCR beta sequences with specific HLA alleles at a false discovery rate of 0.05. Roughly uniform sequencing depth across donors was assumed in presence/absence analyses, although this assumption may not hold. Across donors, most TCR sequences were observed very rarely, whereas some public TCRs were present in many individuals. In a later analysis, TCR association rates were found to vary across HLA loci, with the most associated TCRs seen for DRB1 alleles and the fewest for HLA-C alleles. An association between a missense DCLRE1C variant and V-gene and J-gene trimming of TCR beta chains was found in a later genetic analysis and replicated in an independent cohort. In an earlier analysis of 587 of the donors, most TCR beta V segments appeared in productive rearrangements about 87% or about 30% of the time, broadly matching IMGT annotations. In a later genetic analysis, fewer N-insertions in productive TCRs were reported among donors in an Asian-associated ancestry cluster than the approximately 670-donor mean. In a later analysis, most CMV-associated TCR beta chains were found to appear HLA-restricted, with HLA associations seemingly driven largely by CMV exposure. Because the 87-base-pair reads could not distinguish some IMGT-functional V segments, including TRBV6-2 and TRBV6-3, those segments were excluded. When HLA alleles, especially DR and DQ, strongly co-occurred, attributing TCR associations to individual alleles was difficult. A further reported finding was that TCR beta sequences accurately predicted the HLA-A and HLA-B alleles for most subjects in the first cohort. A later analysis found that HLA-associated TCR beta chains were more clonally expanded and had lower generation probabilities than equally common non-associated chains. Because counts were too low, seventeen rarely observed V segments, including chromosome 9 orphons, were excluded from the earlier analysis of some 540 of the donors. This cohort had only TCR beta chains sequenced, and the lack of alpha or paired-chain data limited which features could be detected. The only immune exposure information available for the cohort was CMV serostatus. A later analysis reported that several top co-occurrence clusters appeared linked to parvovirus B19, influenza, CMV and Epstein-Barr virus. Linkage disequilibrium might explain the correlated functional status among segregating V segments, but an unknown experimental factor could not be ruled out. In vitro tests confirmed that a few of the cytomegalovirus-associated TCR beta chains recognize cytomegalovirus antigens. Cytomegalovirus status was reported to be diagnosed by the classifier with high specificity and sensitivity in both the original and validation cohorts. Because some donors lacked HLA typing at each locus, the association tests relied only on the typed subset. The authors suggested that the approach could potentially be extended to other disease states and immunological phenotypes. A total of around 150 TCR beta chains were listed by the study as associated with cytomegalovirus.

Based on the germline V gene (reference sequence), the CDR1 and CDR2 sequences are LNHDA and SQIVND. Trimming costs V 2 bases and J 6 bases, and their ends lie 20 bases apart. The CDR3, from cysteine to phenylalanine, totals 16 residues. The read is trimmed to its CDR3 DNA, 48 bases read in frame from base 1. The source of this sequence is a male donor in good health and CMV-seronegative. The specimen was PBMCs. This receptor chain uses TRBV19 and TRBJ2-7; confidence is insufficient to name the D gene. The nucleotide sequence is given as TGTGCCAGTAGTATAATTCCTAGATCGGCGGTCTCCGAGCAGTACTTC. Its protein is CASSIIPRSAVSEQYF.